Listed here is a single T cell receptor beta chain. There is no known antigen for this receptor. No per-base quality is available; no much larger clone lies one base away. Hyperthyroidism was defined as stable when no progression to ophthalmopathy occurred within 18 months of follow-up. Hyperthyroidism patients were newly diagnosed, were aged 18 to 65 years, and had a disease duration under 2 months. Patients were excluded if they had other autoimmune diseases, uncontrolled infections, pregnancy or lactation. Diagnosis relied on clinical symptoms, serum thyroxine, TRAb, thyroid ultrasound and orbital computed tomography. Using Ficoll-Paque density gradient centrifugation, PBMCs were isolated from 9.5 to 10 ml of fresh peripheral blood. Total RNA was extracted with Trizol reagent and quality-checked on an Agilent 2100 Bioanalyzer. TCR beta CDR3 regions were amplified from RNA transcripts for repertoire sequencing. A first-round RT-PCR used HTBI primers with the Qiagen OneStep RT-PCR kit, followed by a second-round multiplex PCR, size selection and purification. Libraries were sequenced paired-end with 100 bp reads on an Illumina HiSeq2000. In the paper's pipeline: SOAPnuke was used to process the reads, throwing out any read that had adapters, had uncalled bases, had a mean Phred below 15, or lacked an exact constant-primer or identifier match. COPE v1.2.5 was used to merge high-quality paired reads. Each unique nucleotide sequence was defined as a clonotype, and clonotypes were aligned to IMGT TRB V, D and J references with MiTCR v1.1. Analysis was restricted to V-J combinations with a frequency above 0.0001, which covered roughly 99% of repertoires. For each V-J combination, a TCR clonal expansion and chaos score was defined as F50 clonal expansion divided by the chaos observed in the TCRdist matrix. Welch's t-statistics and random forest were used to reduce the features to approximately 13 V-J combinations, which were then used as input to a naive Bayes classifier. Thyroid-blood repertoire similarity was quantified with the Morisita-Horn index. TCRdb reprocessing: public reads trimmed at Q25 with fastp, clones called with MiXCR, in-frame beta chains kept. Rows are unified per CDR3 protein, each entry keeping the most common DNA and genes. It is TCRdb's table, rather than the study itself, that gives the V and J calls and clone size. For this sample the table gives roughly 420,000 distinct CDR3 sequences, of which about 21% were detected only once. Clones ranked in the top ten supply roughly 3% of the sample.

These data are taken from a study of Graves' ophthalmopathy and Graves' hyperthyroidism (dated by TCRdb to between 2018 and 2020). In terms of the full investigation: Peripheral blood samples were taken at the time of initial diagnosis, before any treatment was given. The approximately 100 discovery patients were randomly split 7:3 into training and test sets. For independent validation, a separate cohort was made up of 18 hyperthyroidism patients plus 17 patients who later progressed from hyperthyroidism to ophthalmopathy. In total, 135 blood samples were TCR-sequenced: 43 ophthalmopathy, roughly 80 hyperthyroidism and some 17 hyperthyroidism-to-ophthalmopathy patients. The study used signatures of the TCR beta repertoire to tell Graves' ophthalmopathy apart from Graves' hyperthyroidism and to predict which patients would progress to ophthalmopathy. A discovery set of about 99 patients (approximately 42 ophthalmopathy, 55 to 60 stable hyperthyroidism) was enrolled to explore V-J signatures distinguishing ophthalmopathy from hyperthyroidism. After sampling, hyperthyroidism patients received methimazole starting at 30 mg daily, and ophthalmopathy patients received high-dose intravenous methylprednisolone. In about six hyperthyroidism patients, T-cell repertoires of thyroid tissue and blood were compared. What the authors observed across the whole study: In validation, the model predicted ophthalmopathy progression with 70.59% sensitivity and roughly 78% specificity; roughly 12 predicted patients were CT-confirmed with GO in a median of roughly 6.8 months. Most of the expanded thyroid clonotypes with a frequency above 0.001 were also detected in blood, and it was suggested that the thyroid immune response may be reflected by blood repertoires. Sample size was not predetermined statistically, and investigators were not blinded to group allocation. In cross-validation, the 13-signature model distinguished ophthalmopathy from stable hyperthyroidism with 87.88% sensitivity and roughly 84% specificity, while in the test set the corresponding values were about 80% and 75%.

The trim is 5 bases for V and 5 bases for J, with a gap of 10 bases between the germline ends. For CDR1 and CDR2, the germline V gene (reference sequence) lists LNHDA and SQIVND. Its CDR3 holds 12 amino acids, cysteine through phenylalanine. Left in the record is the CDR3 DNA by itself, 36 bases read in frame from the first base. Sequenced: peripheral blood. The sequence was collected from a woman aged 18-29 years with stable Graves' hyperthyroidism. Donor details come from another sample of the same person, matched by shared clones. The rearranged chain carries TRBV19 and TRBJ2-7, with the D gene too uncertain to name. CDR3 loop: CASSRSQNEQYF. The base sequence is TGTGCCAGTAGTCGGTCGCAGAACGAGCAGTACTTC.